One sample yielded the 5 T cell receptor beta chains listed below, sequenced in a study of T-cell reconstitution after alpha-beta-depleted transplantation in children. Construction of the TCRbeta library involved unique molecular identifiers. TCRdb fed the PCR reads into MiXCR, producing one record per CDR3 protein. The repertoire has some 500,000 distinct CDR3 sequences, around 17% of them found once; the top ten carry 3.3%. The starting material was PBMCs from the stem cell graft donor, obtained from the stem cell graft. Receptor source: a human donor who donated a stem cell graft to a child with acute lymphoblastic leukemia.

The V gene is TRBV27, the J gene TRBJ2-2; D is possibly TRBD1 or TRBD2 (6 bases each). V lost 4 bases, J lost 7 bases, and 10 bases lay in between. CDR1 is MNHEY and CDR2 is SMNVEV in the germline V gene (reference sequence). The CDR3 has 13 residues. CDR3 coding DNA: TGTGCCAGCAGTTGGGGGGCCGTCGGGGAGCTGTTTTTT. This gives the protein CASSWGAVGELFF.

The chain couples TRBV7-7 to TRBJ2-5; 7 bases are shared with TRBD2. The V and J ends lost 0 bases and 6 bases, in that order; junction bases with no gene match: 4. Germline CDR1 SSHAT, CDR2 FNYEAQ (reference sequence). CDR3 length: 14 residues. CDR3 amino acids: CASSLAPSGKTQYF. CDR3 DNA sequence: TGTGCCAGCAGCTTAGCGCCAAGCGGGAAGACCCAGTACTTC.

A few counts support this clonotype. V gene TRBV6-1 combines with J gene TRBJ2-3; tentatively, D is TRBD1 or TRBD2 (5 bases each). Trimming took off 5 bases at V and 8 bases at J, with 14 bases between the two ends. The CDR3 sequence is 13 residues long. Germline V lookup: CDR1 MNHNS, CDR2 SASEGT. CDR3 coding DNA: TGTGCCAGCAGTCGGGGCCTGTGGGCTACGCAGTATTTT. Protein sequence: CASSRGLWATQYF.

V and J are TRBV3-1 and TRBJ2-4; 7 positions agree with TRBD2. V lost 0 bases, J lost 3 bases, and 8 bases stayed unmatched. The CDR3 contains 17 residues. CDR1 and CDR2 (germline): LGHDT, YNNKEL (reference sequence). The CDR3 region is CASSQDNAGAVKNIQYF. In nucleotides, the CDR3 is TGTGCCAGCAGCCAAGATAACGCGGGAGCGGTCAAAAACATTCAGTACTTC.

The CDR3 loop is CASSQLAGNYEQYF. In DNA form, the CDR3 reads TGCGCCAGCAGCCAACTAGCGGGCAACTACGAGCAGTACTTC. The chain combines TRBV4-1 with TRBJ2-7; 8 nucleotides match TRBD2. CDR3 length: 14 amino acids. In germline, CDR1 is MGHRA, CDR2 YSYEKL. The V segment lost 2 bases and the J segment 3 bases; nucleotides outside the gene matches: 3.